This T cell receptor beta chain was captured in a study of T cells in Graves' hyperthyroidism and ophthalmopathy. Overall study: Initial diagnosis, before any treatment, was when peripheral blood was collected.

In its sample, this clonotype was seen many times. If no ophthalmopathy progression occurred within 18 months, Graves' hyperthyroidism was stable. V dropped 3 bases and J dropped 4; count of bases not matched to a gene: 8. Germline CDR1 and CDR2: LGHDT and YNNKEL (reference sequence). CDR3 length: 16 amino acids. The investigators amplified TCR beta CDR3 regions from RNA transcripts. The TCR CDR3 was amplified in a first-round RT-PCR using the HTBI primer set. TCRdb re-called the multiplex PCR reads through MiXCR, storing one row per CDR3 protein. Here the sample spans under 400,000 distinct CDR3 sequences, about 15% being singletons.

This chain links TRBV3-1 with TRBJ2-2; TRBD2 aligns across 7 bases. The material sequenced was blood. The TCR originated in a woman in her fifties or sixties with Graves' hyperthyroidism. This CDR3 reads CASSHSAGVVTGELFF. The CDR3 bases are TGTGCCAGCAGCCACTCGGCGGGAGTAGTCACCGGGGAGCTGTTTTTT.